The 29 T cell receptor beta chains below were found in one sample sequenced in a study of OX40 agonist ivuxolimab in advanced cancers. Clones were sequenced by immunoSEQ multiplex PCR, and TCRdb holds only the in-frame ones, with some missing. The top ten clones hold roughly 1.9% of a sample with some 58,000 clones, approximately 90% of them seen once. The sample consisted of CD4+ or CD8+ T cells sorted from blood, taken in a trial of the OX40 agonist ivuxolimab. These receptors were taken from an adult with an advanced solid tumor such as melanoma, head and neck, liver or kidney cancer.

The CDR3: CASRSSGPLGEQYF. The CDR3 region has the DNA TGTGCCAGCAGATCTAGCGGGCCCCTTGGAGAGCAGTACTTC. The chain carries TRBV28 and TRBJ2-7, with TRBD2 matching 8 bases. After removal of 6 bases from V and 7 bases from J, the junction contained 11 bases not matched to a gene. The CDR3 runs to 14 residues. Germline V CDR1 and CDR2: MDHEN, SYDVKM.

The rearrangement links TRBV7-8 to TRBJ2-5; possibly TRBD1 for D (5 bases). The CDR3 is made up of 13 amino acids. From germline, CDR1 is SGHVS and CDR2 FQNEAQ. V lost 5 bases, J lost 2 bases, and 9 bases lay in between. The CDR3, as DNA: TGTGCCAGCAGCCCAGGGTTGCAAGAGACCCAGTACTTC. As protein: CASSPGLQETQYF. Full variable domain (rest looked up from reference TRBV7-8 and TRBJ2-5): GAGVSQSPRYKVAKRGQDVALRCDPISGHVSLFWYQQALGQGPEFLTYFQNEAQLDKSGLPSDRFFAERPEGSVSTLKIQRTQQEDSAVYLCASSPGLQETQYFGPGTRLLVL.

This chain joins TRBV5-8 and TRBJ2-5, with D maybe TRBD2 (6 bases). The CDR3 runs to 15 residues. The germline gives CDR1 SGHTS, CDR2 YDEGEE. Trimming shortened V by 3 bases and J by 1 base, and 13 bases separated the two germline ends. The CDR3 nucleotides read TGTGCCAGCAGCTCGTCCGGGACTCTCCAAGAGACCCAGTACTTC. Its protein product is CASSSSGTLQETQYF. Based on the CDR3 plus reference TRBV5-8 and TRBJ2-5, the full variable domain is EAGVTQSPTHLIKTRGQQATLRCSPISGHTSVYWYQQALGLGLQFLLWYDEGEERNRGNFPPRFSGRQFPNYSSELNVNALELEDSALYLCASSSSGTLQETQYFGPGTRLLVL.

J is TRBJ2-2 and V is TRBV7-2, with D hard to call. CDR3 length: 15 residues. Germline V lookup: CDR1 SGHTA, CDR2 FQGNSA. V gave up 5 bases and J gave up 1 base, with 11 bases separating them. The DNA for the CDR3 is TGTGCCAGCAGCCTGGATTGGAGGAACACCGGGGAGCTGTTTTTT. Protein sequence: CASSLDWRNTGELFF.

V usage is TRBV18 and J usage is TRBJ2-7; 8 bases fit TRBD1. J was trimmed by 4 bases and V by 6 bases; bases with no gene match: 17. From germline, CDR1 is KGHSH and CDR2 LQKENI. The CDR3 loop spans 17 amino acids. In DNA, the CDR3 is TGTGCCAGCTCCGTAGTTGCCGGGACAGGAAAAGTTTACGAGCAGTACTTC. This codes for CASSVVAGTGKVYEQYF.

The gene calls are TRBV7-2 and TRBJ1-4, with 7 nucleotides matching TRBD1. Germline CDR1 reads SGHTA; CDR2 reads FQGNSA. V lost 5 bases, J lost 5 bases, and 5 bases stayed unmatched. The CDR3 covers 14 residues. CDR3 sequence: CASSPGQRNEKLFF. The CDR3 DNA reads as TGTGCCAGCAGCCCGGGACAGAGGAATGAAAAACTGTTTTTT.

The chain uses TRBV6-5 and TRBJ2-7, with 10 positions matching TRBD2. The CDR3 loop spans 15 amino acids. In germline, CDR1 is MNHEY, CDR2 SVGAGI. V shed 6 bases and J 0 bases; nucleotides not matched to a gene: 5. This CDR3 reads CASSQLAGNSYEQYF. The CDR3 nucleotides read TGTGCCAGCAGCCAACTAGCGGGGAACTCCTACGAGCAGTACTTC.

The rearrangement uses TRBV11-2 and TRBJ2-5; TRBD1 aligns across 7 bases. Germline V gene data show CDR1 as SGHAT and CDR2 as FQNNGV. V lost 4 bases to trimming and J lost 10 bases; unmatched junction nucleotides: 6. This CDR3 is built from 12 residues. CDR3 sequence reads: CASSYPNRGQYF. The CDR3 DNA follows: TGTGCCAGCAGCTACCCTAACAGGGGCCAGTACTTC.

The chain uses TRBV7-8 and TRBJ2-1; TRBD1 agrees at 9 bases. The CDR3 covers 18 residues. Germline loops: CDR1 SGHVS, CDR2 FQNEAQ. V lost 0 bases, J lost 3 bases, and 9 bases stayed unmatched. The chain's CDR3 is CASSLAPSGQGNYNEQFF. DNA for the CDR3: TGTGCCAGCAGCTTAGCACCATCCGGACAGGGGAACTACAATGAGCAGTTCTTC. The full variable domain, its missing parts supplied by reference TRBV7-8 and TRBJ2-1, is GAGVSQSPRYKVAKRGQDVALRCDPISGHVSLFWYQQALGQGPEFLTYFQNEAQLDKSGLPSDRFFAERPEGSVSTLKIQRTQQEDSAVYLCASSLAPSGQGNYNEQFFGPGTRLTVL.

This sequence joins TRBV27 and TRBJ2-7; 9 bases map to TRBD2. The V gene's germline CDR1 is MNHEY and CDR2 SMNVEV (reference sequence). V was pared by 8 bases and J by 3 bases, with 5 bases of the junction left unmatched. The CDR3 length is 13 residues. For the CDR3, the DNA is TGTGCCAGCGGCAGGACTAGCGACTACGAGCAGTACTTC. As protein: CASGRTSDYEQYF.

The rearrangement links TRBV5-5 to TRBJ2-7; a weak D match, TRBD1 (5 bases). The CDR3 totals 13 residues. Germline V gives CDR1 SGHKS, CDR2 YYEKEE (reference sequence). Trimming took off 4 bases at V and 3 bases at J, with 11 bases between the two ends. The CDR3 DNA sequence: TGTGCCAGCAGCCTAGACAGATACTACGAGCAGTACTTC. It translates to CASSLDRYYEQYF.

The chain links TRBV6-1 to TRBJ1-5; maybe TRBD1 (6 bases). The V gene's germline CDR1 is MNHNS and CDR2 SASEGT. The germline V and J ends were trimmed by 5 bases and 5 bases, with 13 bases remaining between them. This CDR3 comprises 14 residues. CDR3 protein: CASSLQGIDQPQHF. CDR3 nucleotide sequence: TGTGCCAGCAGTCTACAGGGTATTGATCAGCCCCAGCATTTT.

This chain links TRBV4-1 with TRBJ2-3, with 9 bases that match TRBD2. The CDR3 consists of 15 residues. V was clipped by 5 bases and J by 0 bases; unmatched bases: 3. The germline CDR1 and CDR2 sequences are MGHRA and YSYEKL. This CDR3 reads CASSSSGASTDTQYF. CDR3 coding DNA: TGCGCCAGCAGCTCTAGCGGGGCTAGCACAGATACGCAGTATTTT.

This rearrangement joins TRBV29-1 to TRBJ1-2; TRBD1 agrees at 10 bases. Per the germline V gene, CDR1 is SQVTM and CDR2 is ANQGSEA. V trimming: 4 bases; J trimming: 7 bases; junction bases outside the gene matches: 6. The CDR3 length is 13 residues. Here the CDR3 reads CSVAPTGGPGYTF. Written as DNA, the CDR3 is TGCAGCGTTGCCCCGACAGGGGGCCCTGGCTACACCTTC. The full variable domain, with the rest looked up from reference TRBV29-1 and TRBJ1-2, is SAVISQKPSRDICQRGTSLTIQCQVDSQVTMMFWYRQQPGQSLTLIATANQGSEATYESGFVIDKFPISRPNLTFSTLTVSNMSPEDSSIYLCSVAPTGGPGYTFGSGTRLTVV.

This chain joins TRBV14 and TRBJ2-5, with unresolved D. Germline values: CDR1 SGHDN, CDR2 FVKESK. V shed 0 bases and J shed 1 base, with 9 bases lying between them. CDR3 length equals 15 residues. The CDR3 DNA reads TGTGCCAGCAGCCAAGATCTTTGGGGCCAAGAGACCCAGTACTTC. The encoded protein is CASSQDLWGQETQYF.

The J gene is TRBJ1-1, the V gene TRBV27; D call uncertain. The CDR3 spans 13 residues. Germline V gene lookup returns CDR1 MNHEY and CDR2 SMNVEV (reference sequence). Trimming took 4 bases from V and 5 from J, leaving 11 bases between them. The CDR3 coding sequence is TGTGCCAGCAGTTGGGCCGGAGGAACTGAAGCTTTCTTT. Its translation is CASSWAGGTEAFF.

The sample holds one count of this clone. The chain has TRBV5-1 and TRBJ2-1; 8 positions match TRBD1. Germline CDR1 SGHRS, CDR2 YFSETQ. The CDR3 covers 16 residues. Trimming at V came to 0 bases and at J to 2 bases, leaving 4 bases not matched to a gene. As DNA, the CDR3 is TGCGCCAGCAGCTTGGAGGGACAGGTGACCTACAATGAGCAGTTCTTC. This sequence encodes CASSLEGQVTYNEQFF.

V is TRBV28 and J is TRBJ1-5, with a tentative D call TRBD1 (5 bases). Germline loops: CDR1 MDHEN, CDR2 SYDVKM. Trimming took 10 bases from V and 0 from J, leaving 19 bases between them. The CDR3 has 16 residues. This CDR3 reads CATSYAGAYSNQPQHF. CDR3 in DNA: TGTGCCACCTCCTATGCCGGGGCTTATAGCAATCAGCCCCAGCATTTT. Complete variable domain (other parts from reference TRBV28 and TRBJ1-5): DVKVTQSSRYLVKRTGEKVFLECVQDMDHENMFWYRQDPGLGLRLIYFSYDVKMKEKGDIPEGYSVSREKKERFSLILESASTNQTSMYLCATSYAGAYSNQPQHFGDGTRLSIL.

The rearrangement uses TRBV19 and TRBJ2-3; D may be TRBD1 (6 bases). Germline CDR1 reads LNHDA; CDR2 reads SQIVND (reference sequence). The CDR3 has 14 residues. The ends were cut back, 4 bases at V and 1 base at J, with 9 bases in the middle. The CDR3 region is CASSTRQGTDTQYF. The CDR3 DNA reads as TGTGCCAGTAGTACAAGACAGGGCACAGATACGCAGTATTTT.

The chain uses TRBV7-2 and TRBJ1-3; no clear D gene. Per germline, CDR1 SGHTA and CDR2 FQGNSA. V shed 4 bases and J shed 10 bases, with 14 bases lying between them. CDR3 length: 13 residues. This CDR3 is CASSSLPETTIYF. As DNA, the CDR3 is TGTGCCAGCAGCTCCCTCCCAGAGACGACCATATATTTT.

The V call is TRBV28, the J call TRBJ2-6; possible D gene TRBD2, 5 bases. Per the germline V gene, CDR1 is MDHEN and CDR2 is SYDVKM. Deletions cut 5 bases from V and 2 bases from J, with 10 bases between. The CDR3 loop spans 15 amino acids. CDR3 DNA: TGTGCCAGCAGTGACCAGAGGGCTGGGGCCAACGTCCTGACTTTC. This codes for CASSDQRAGANVLTF.

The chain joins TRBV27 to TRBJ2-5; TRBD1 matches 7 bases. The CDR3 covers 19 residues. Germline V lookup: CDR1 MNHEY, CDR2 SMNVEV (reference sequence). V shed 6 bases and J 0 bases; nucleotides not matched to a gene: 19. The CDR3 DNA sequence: TGTGCCAGCAGCTCTTTGGGCACAGGGGCCTTTAACCACCAAGAGACCCAGTACTTC. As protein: CASSSLGTGAFNHQETQYF.

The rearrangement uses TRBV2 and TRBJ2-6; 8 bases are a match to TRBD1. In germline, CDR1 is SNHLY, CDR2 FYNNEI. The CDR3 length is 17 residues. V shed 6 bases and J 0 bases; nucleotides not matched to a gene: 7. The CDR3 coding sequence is TGTGCCAGCAGAACAGGACAGGGTTCCTCTGGGGCCAACGTCCTGACTTTC. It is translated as CASRTGQGSSGANVLTF. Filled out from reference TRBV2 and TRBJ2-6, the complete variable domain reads EPEVTQTPSHQVTQMGQEVILRCVPISNHLYFYWYRQILGQKVEFLVSFYNNEISEKSEIFDDQFSVERPDGSNFTLKIRSTKLEDSAMYFCASRTGQGSSGANVLTFGAGSRLTVL.

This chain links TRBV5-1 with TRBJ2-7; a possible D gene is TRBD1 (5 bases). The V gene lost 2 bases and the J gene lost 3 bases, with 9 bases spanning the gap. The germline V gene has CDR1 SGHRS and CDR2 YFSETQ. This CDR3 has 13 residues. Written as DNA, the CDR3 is TGCGCCAGCAGCTTCGAAGGGGTCTACGAGCAGTACTTC. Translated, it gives CASSFEGVYEQYF.

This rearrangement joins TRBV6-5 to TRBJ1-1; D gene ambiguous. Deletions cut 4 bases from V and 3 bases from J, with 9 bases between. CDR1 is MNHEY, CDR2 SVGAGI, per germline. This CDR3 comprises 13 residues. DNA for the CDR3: TGTGCCAGCAGTTGGAGGTGGGACACTGAAGCTTTCTTT. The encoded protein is CASSWRWDTEAFF.

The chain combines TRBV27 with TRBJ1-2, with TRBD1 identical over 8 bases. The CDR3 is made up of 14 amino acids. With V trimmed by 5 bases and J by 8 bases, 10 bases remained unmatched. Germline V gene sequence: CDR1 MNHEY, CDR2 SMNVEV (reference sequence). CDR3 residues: CASSPRAGGRGYTF. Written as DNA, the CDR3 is TGTGCCAGCAGTCCTAGAGCAGGGGGCAGAGGCTACACCTTC.

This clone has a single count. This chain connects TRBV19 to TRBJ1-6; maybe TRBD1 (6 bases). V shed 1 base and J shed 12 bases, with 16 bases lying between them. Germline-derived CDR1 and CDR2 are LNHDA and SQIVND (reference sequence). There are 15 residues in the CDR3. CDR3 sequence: CASSIGTDLFVPLHF. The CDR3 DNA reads TGTGCCAGTAGTATAGGGACAGATCTCTTCGTACCCCTCCACTTT.

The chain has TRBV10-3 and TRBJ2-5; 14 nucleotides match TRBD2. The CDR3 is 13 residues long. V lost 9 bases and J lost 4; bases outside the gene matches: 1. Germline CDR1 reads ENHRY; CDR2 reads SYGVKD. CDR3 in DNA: TGTGCCATAGGGACTAGCGGGGGAGAGACCCAGTACTTC. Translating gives CAIGTSGGETQYF.

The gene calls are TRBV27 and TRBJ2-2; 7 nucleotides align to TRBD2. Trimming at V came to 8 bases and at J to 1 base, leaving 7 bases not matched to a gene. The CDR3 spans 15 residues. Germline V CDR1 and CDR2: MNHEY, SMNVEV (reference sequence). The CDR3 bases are TGTGCCAGCTACGCTGGGGAGGGGAACACCGGGGAGCTGTTTTTT. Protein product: CASYAGEGNTGELFF.